This T cell receptor (beta chain) was observed in a study of blood T cell repertoires in COVID-19. About the research overall: The analysed material was cDNA or gDNA that came from T cells, B-cell-depleted T cells, or PBMCs.

As handled by the study authors: Cell counts per sample came from amplifying reference gene primers. Assay used: immunoSEQ multiplex PCR; TCRdb lists only in-frame clones, some missing. The DNA gave D and trimming, while V, J and clone size come from that table. Here the sample spans some 130,000 clones, about 92% being singletons. This clone was observed once. Sequencing was carried out using peripheral blood. The clonotype comes from a man aged 55 to 70 with COVID-19, enrolled during active disease.

The CDR3 DNA reads as TGTGCCAGCAGTTCGCGTCAAGAGACCCAGTACTTC. Translated, it gives CASSSRQETQYF. This chain connects TRBV6-2 or TRBV6-3 to TRBJ2-5; D is uncertain. This CDR3 spans 12 amino acids. V lost 4 bases, J lost 2 bases, and 5 bases lay in between. CDR1 is MNHEY, CDR2 SVGEGT, per germline.